This T cell receptor (beta chain) was sequenced for a study of blood T cell repertoires in COVID-19. Assay: immunoSEQ multiplex PCR; the TCRdb copy retains only in-frame clones and omits some. The table has 150,000 to 170,000 clones, approximately 85% seen once. J gave up 4 bases and V 1 base, and 9 bases lay outside the gene matches. Germline loops: CDR1 LGHNA, CDR2 YNFKEQ. There are 17 residues in the CDR3. The receptor comes from a man between 60 and 75 years old with COVID-19, enrolled during active disease. V and J are TRBV4-2 and TRBJ2-1; 8 bases match TRBD2. Sequencing was performed on peripheral blood. In nucleotides, the CDR3 is TGTGCCAGCAGCCAAGCGGCACTAGCGGAGACTTACAATGAGCAGTTCTTC. It encodes CASSQAALAETYNEQFF.